This TCR beta chain comes out of a study of blood T cells in healthy people across ages. For the study at large: For every two T cells, template switching captured about one barcoded beta molecule.

A second about 7 to 11 cycle PCR used barcoded and J-beta primers. TCRdb fed the 5' RACE reads into MiXCR, producing one record per CDR3 protein. The sample lists around 990,000 distinct CDR3 sequences, approximately 25% occurring once. This clonotype has just a few counts. CDR3 size: 13 residues. V shed 7 bases and J 5 bases; nucleotides not matched to a gene: 8. From germline, CDR1 is SQVTM and CDR2 ANQGSEA. Every sample yielded at least 6.5 million isolated PBMCs. These data were also reused for a study on T cells of mothers and their children. That study adds: TCR recombination output is shaped by thymic selection similarly in related and unrelated pairs.

The sequencing sample was made of blood. This chain uses TRBV29-1 with TRBJ2-1; 7 bases fit TRBD2. This clonotype originated in a girl aged 2-10 years in good health. For the CDR3, the DNA is TGCAGCGCTCATGGGACTAACCACAATGAGCAGTTCTTC. It encodes CSAHGTNHNEQFF.